The next 28 T cell receptor beta chains were all read from a single sample in a study of cytomegalovirus exposure and HLA in healthy donors. PCR primers comprised 60 Vbeta and 13 Jbeta primers. TCRdb keeps only in-frame clones here, not all; method: immunoSEQ multiplex PCR. This repertoire shows 120,000 or so clones, over 65% found once; its top ten account for roughly a tenth. The sample comprised PBMCs. These receptors were obtained from a man aged 25 to 40 in good health and CMV-seropositive.

The chain joins TRBV7-2 to TRBJ2-1; 11 nucleotides agree with TRBD2. V lost 5 bases, J lost 8 bases, and 11 bases stayed unmatched. Germline lookup yields CDR1 SGHTA and CDR2 FQGNSA. The CDR3 is made up of 16 amino acids. Here the CDR3 DNA reads TGTGCCAGCAGCCCGAAATCTAGCGGGAGGAGGGATGAGCAGTTCTTC. Translation gives CASSPKSSGRRDEQFF. Combining the CDR3 with reference TRBV7-2 and TRBJ2-1 gives the whole variable domain GAGVSQSPSNKVTEKGKDVELRCDPISGHTALYWYRQSLGQGLEFLIYFQGNSAPDKSGLPSDRFSAERTGGSVSTLTIQRTQQEDSAVYLCASSPKSSGRRDEQFFGPGTRLTVL.

V usage is TRBV9 and J usage is TRBJ2-2, with 11 bases matching TRBD2. Germline values: CDR1 SGDLS, CDR2 YYNGEE. This CDR3 contains 18 residues. V shed 1 base and J 5 bases; nucleotides not matched to a gene: 10. CDR3 sequence: CASSVKLAGGPGTGELFF. The CDR3 bases are TGTGCCAGCAGCGTAAAGTTAGCGGGAGGGCCGGGTACCGGGGAGCTGTTTTTT.

The gene calls are TRBV6-5 and TRBJ2-7; maybe TRBD2 (6 bases). Germline V CDR1 and CDR2: MNHEY, SVGAGI. The CDR3 is 14 amino acids. Deletions cut 2 bases from V and 4 bases from J, with 12 bases between. The CDR3, as DNA: TGTGCCAGCAGTTACCTGGAGGGTGGGTACGAGCAGTACTTC. Translation gives CASSYLEGGYEQYF.

The chain carries TRBV7-8 and TRBJ1-5, with 8 bases lining up with TRBD1. The trim removed 2 bases at V and 7 bases at J, leaving 16 bases unmatched. The CDR3 loop spans 18 amino acids. CDR1 is SGHVS, CDR2 FQNEAQ, per germline. CDR3 DNA: TGTGCCAGCAGCTTATCCTCCTTTCCCCAGGGGGCCCACCAGCCCCAGCATTTT. This sequence encodes CASSLSSFPQGAHQPQHF.

This sequence joins TRBV5-1 and TRBJ1-2; 11 bases match TRBD1. Germline CDR1 SGHRS, CDR2 YFSETQ. CDR3 length: 13 amino acids. The V gene end was trimmed by 3 bases and the J gene end by 6 bases; junction bases not matched to a gene: 1. The CDR3 sequence is CASSWTGGDGYTF. The CDR3 nucleotides read TGCGCCAGCAGCTGGACAGGGGGCGATGGCTACACCTTC.

V usage is TRBV6-5 and J usage is TRBJ1-1, with D possibly being TRBD1 (6 bases). There are 11 residues in the CDR3. Germline V gives CDR1 MNHEY, CDR2 SVGAGI. The V and J ends lost 6 bases and 5 bases respectively, with 7 bases between them. The CDR3 protein is CASRQGTEAFF. The CDR3 region has the DNA TGTGCCAGCAGACAGGGAACTGAAGCTTTCTTT.

The genes are TRBV14 and TRBJ2-7; 12 bases fit TRBD2. The CDR3 has 17 amino acids. The V gene's germline CDR1 is SGHDN and CDR2 FVKESK. J was trimmed by 3 bases and V by 1 base; bases with no gene match: 7. Here the CDR3 reads CASSQGLAGDSFYEQYF. CDR3 nucleotide sequence: TGTGCCAGCAGCCAAGGACTAGCGGGAGATTCCTTCTACGAGCAGTACTTC. Full variable domain (outside the CDR3, taken from reference TRBV14 and TRBJ2-7): EAGVTQFPSHSVIEKGQTVTLRCDPISGHDNLYWYRRVMGKEIKFLLHFVKESKQDESGMPNNRFLAERTGGTYSTLKVQPAELEDSGVYFCASSQGLAGDSFYEQYFGPGTRLTVT.

This chain connects TRBV2 to TRBJ2-1; D might be TRBD1 (5 bases). Germline V CDR1 and CDR2: SNHLY, FYNNEI. The CDR3 totals 13 residues. V gave up 7 bases and J gave up 9 bases, with 16 bases separating them. CDR3 nucleotides: TGTGCCAGCAAGGTTGAAGGGGTCGGTGAGCAGTTCTTC. This encodes CASKVEGVGEQFF.

This chain connects TRBV27 to TRBJ1-1; 7 bases are shared with TRBD1. The germline CDR1 and CDR2 sequences are MNHEY and SMNVEV (reference sequence). J gave up 3 bases and V 2 bases, and 6 bases lay outside the gene matches. The CDR3 sequence is 15 residues long. CDR3 protein: CASSLGSQGDTEAFF. The CDR3 nucleotides are TGTGCCAGCAGTTTAGGGTCCCAGGGGGACACTGAAGCTTTCTTT.

This clone was picked up a small number of times. The J gene is TRBJ2-1, the V gene TRBV13, with D maybe TRBD2 (5 bases). Trimming cost V 7 bases and J 5 bases, with 12 bases left between them. Germline V gives CDR1 PRHDT, CDR2 FYEKMQ (reference sequence). The CDR3 totals 13 residues. The chain's CDR3 is CASTRTQDNEQFF. The CDR3 DNA follows: TGTGCCAGCACCCGGACTCAGGACAATGAGCAGTTCTTC.

Comments on this clone: Relative to the germline gene, one junction end is altered; a read error may explain this. The V and J genes are TRBV15 and TRBJ2-7, with D possibly TRBD1 on 6 matching bases. The CDR3 is 15 residues long. From germline, CDR1 is LNHNV and CDR2 YYDKDF (reference sequence). The CDR3 loop is CATGREVGSRGEQYF. The DNA for the CDR3 is TGTGCCACCGGCAGAGAAGTGGGGAGCAGGGGCGAGCAGTACTTC.

CDR3 sequence: CASSLGGGFDTQYF. Written as DNA, the CDR3 is TGTGCCAGCAGCTTAGGGGGGGGGTTCGATACGCAGTATTTT. This chain links TRBV11-2 with TRBJ2-3, with 7 bases that match TRBD2. The V gene's germline CDR1 is SGHAT and CDR2 FQNNGV. V was pared by 1 base and J by 6 bases, with 4 bases of the junction left unmatched. This CDR3 has 14 amino acids.

V is TRBV2 and J is TRBJ2-3; the match to TRBD2 covers 15 bases. The CDR3 is 16 residues long. CDR1 SNHLY and CDR2 FYNNEI come from the germline V gene. V trimming: 10 bases; J trimming: 1 base; junction bases outside the gene matches: 6. This CDR3 reads CATSGLAGGRTDTQYF. DNA of the CDR3: TGTGCCACCTCCGGACTAGCGGGAGGGCGCACAGATACGCAGTATTTT. The variable domain in full, completed from reference TRBV2 and TRBJ2-3, reads EPEVTQTPSHQVTQMGQEVILRCVPISNHLYFYWYRQILGQKVEFLVSFYNNEISEKSEIFDDQFSVERPDGSNFTLKIRSTKLEDSAMYFCATSGLAGGRTDTQYFGPGTRLTVL.

The rearrangement joins TRBV7-6 to TRBJ1-1, with TRBD1 matching over 7 bases. The ends lost 0 bases at V and 0 bases at J; junction bases unmatched: 10. CDR1 and CDR2 from the germline V gene are SGHVS and FNYEAQ. The CDR3 has 18 residues. The CDR3 coding sequence is TGTGCCAGCAGCTTAGCCCTGAGACAGGGCCTTTTGAACACTGAAGCTTTCTTT. Its protein is CASSLALRQGLLNTEAFF.

This clone has only one observation. The V gene is TRBV30, the J gene TRBJ2-1; TRBD2 aligns across 7 bases. CDR1 and CDR2 (germline): GTSNPN, SVGIG (reference sequence). V trimming: 3 bases; J trimming: 7 bases; junction bases outside the gene matches: 3. The CDR3 covers 12 residues. In nucleotides, the CDR3 is TGTGCCTGGAGCCGGGGACTAAATGAGCAGTTCTTC. This sequence encodes CAWSRGLNEQFF.

The table lists this clone with a count of one. The chain employs TRBV7-2 and TRBJ2-3; 8 nucleotides align to TRBD2. The CDR3 sequence is 15 residues long. CDR1 is SGHTA and CDR2 is FQGNSA in the germline V gene. J was trimmed by 4 bases and V by 6 bases; bases with no gene match: 9. The CDR3 region is CASSRGGSFPDTQYF. The CDR3, as DNA: TGTGCCAGCAGTCGGGGGGGGTCCTTTCCAGATACGCAGTATTTT.

The gene calls are TRBV21-1 and TRBJ1-3. TRBV21-1 is a pseudogene locus. CDR3 length: 15 residues. The CDR3 DNA is TGTGCCAGCAGCAAGTTAGAAGCGCCTGGAAACACCATATATTTT. It specifies CASSKLEAPGNTIYF.

The rearrangement joins TRBV19 to TRBJ1-1; D unresolved. Trimming removed 3 bases at V and 4 bases at J, with 12 bases between. Per germline, CDR1 LNHDA and CDR2 SQIVND (reference sequence). This CDR3 has 14 amino acids. CDR3 amino acids: CASSMTGKRTEAFF. The DNA for the CDR3 is TGTGCCAGTAGTATGACCGGGAAACGCACTGAAGCTTTCTTT.

This chain links TRBV6-5 with TRBJ2-2, with a weak D call TRBD2 (6 bases). Germline V gene lookup returns CDR1 MNHEY and CDR2 SVGAGI. V dropped 9 bases and J dropped 6 bases, with 14 bases sitting between them. The CDR3 is made up of 13 amino acids. The CDR3 reads CASQVASAGELFF. The CDR3 DNA sequence: TGTGCCAGTCAAGTAGCTAGCGCCGGGGAGCTGTTTTTT.

The rearrangement joins TRBV30 to TRBJ1-4; possible D gene TRBD1, 5 bases. There are 12 residues in the CDR3. Germline lookup yields CDR1 GTSNPN and CDR2 SVGIG (reference sequence). Trimming left V 4 bases short and J 8 bases short, with 11 bases between. CDR3 sequence (DNA): TGTGCCTGGAATGGGGGAGGGGAAAAACTGTTTTTT. It is translated as CAWNGGGEKLFF.

The gene calls are TRBV12-1 and TRBJ2-5; TRBD1 is the table's D call, not checked against the DNA. TRBV12-1 is a recognized pseudogene. The CDR3 is made up of 16 amino acids. The DNA of the CDR3 is TGTGCCAGCAGCTTTGAGAGGACAGGGGGCACTGAGACCCAGTACTTC. Amino acids: CASSFERTGGTETQYF.

The V and J genes are TRBV5-1 and TRBJ2-1; D remains ambiguous. The CDR3 runs to 11 residues. The germline gives CDR1 SGHRS, CDR2 YFSETQ. The germline V and J ends were trimmed by 0 bases and 10 bases, with 5 bases remaining between them. CDR3 DNA: TGCGCCAGCAGCTTGGTTCGGGAGCAGTTCTTC. Translation: CASSLVREQFF.

The V call is TRBV13, the J call TRBJ2-2, with 7 bases identical to TRBD2. Germline CDR1 PRHDT, CDR2 FYEKMQ (reference sequence). The length of the CDR3 is 17 residues. Trimming at V came to 5 bases and at J to 5 bases, leaving 14 bases not matched to a gene. The CDR3 sequence: CASSATGGSGRTGELFF. CDR3 bases: TGTGCCAGCAGCGCAACCGGGGGGTCCGGGAGGACCGGGGAGCTGTTTTTT.

The chain joins TRBV7-3 to TRBJ2-1, with D possibly matching TRBD2 (5 bases). The CDR3 runs 14 residues. V lost 2 bases, J lost 9 bases, and 14 bases lay in between. Germline V CDR1 and CDR2: SGHTA, FQGTGA. The CDR3 loop is CASSLVGGGGEQFF. CDR3 DNA: TGTGCCAGCAGCTTAGTTGGCGGAGGAGGTGAGCAGTTCTTC.

The chain is built from TRBV28 and TRBJ2-1; unclear D gene. Trimming took off 7 bases at V and 7 bases at J, with 14 bases between the two ends. In germline, CDR1 is MDHEN, CDR2 SYDVKM. The CDR3 sequence is 13 residues long. CDR3 sequence: CASTQPPRNEQFF. The CDR3 region has the DNA TGTGCCAGCACCCAACCCCCCCGGAATGAGCAGTTCTTC.

The chain is built from TRBV27 and TRBJ1-4; 7 positions agree with TRBD1. The germline CDR1 and CDR2 sequences are MNHEY and SMNVEV (reference sequence). CDR3 length: 18 amino acids. V was pared by 0 bases and J by 0 bases, with 7 bases of the junction left unmatched. DNA for the CDR3: TGTGCCAGCAGTTTATCCCCCCGACAGGGCTCAACTAATGAAAAACTGTTTTTT. Amino acids: CASSLSPRQGSTNEKLFF.

The chain is built from TRBV29-1 and TRBJ2-5; the D gene is possibly TRBD2 (5 bases). The V end lost 3 bases, the J end lost 5 bases, and 10 bases lay between the germline ends. The CDR3 sequence is 12 residues long. Germline CDR1 reads SQVTM; CDR2 reads ANQGSEA. The CDR3 sequence is CSVESWEETQYF. The CDR3 DNA follows: TGCAGCGTTGAGTCGTGGGAGGAGACCCAGTACTTC.

The rearrangement links TRBV9 to TRBJ1-3; D is possibly TRBD1 (6 bases). V lost 0 bases to trimming and J lost 6 bases, with 13 bases between them. CDR1 SGDLS and CDR2 YYNGEE come from the germline V gene. This CDR3 has 15 amino acids. CDR3 amino acids: CASSVGNTGQNTIYF. DNA of the CDR3: TGTGCCAGCAGCGTAGGCAACACAGGGCAAAACACCATATATTTT. Full variable domain (remainder filled in from reference TRBV9 and TRBJ1-3): DSGVTQTPKHLITATGQRVTLRCSPRSGDLSVYWYQQSLDQGLQFLIQYYNGEERAKGNILERFSAQQFPDLHSELNLSSLELGDSALYFCASSVGNTGQNTIYFGEGSWLTVV.